This T cell receptor beta chain derives from a study of naive and memory T cell subsets. CMV status came from CD4+ T cell IFNgamma after overnight CMV lysate stimulation of fresh PBMCs. Cells stained for CD3, CD4, CD8, CD45RA, CD27 and viability were sorted into four CD45RA/CD27 subsets. This clonotype was counted a few times. What it binds is not known. Deletions cut 3 bases from V and 7 bases from J, with 18 bases between. The CDR3 contains 16 residues. From germline, CDR1 is MDHEN and CDR2 SYDVKM. General study points: Gini index rose across naive, CM, EM and EMRA in CD4 and CD8.

The beta constant-region primer was an equimolar mix of two oligonucleotides covering TRBC1 and TRBC2. TCRdb fed the UMI-ligation and nested PCR reads into MiXCR, producing one record per CDR3 protein. Among 70,000 to 95,000 distinct CDR3 sequences listed, 7% to 8% were seen once. V is TRBV28 and J is TRBJ2-2; D uncertain. Material for sequencing was central memory CD4+ T cells from blood. This TCR came from a human donor in good health. CDR3 bases: TGTGCCAGCAGTTTGTGGCCGCTTAGCAATGTCGGGGAGCTGTTTTTT. It encodes CASSLWPLSNVGELFF. Full variable domain (missing parts from reference TRBV28 and TRBJ2-2): DVKVTQSSRYLVKRTGEKVFLECVQDMDHENMFWYRQDPGLGLRLIYFSYDVKMKEKGDIPEGYSVSREKKERFSLILESASTNQTSMYLCASSLWPLSNVGELFFGEGSRLTVL.